The entry below gives a single TCR beta chain sequence along with its context. These data originate in a study of T cells in Graves' hyperthyroidism and ophthalmopathy. Amplified TCR beta CDR3 regions came from RNA transcripts. The TCR CDR3 first-round RT-PCR relied on the HTBI primer set. TCRdb independently ran MiXCR on the multiplex PCR reads; one entry per CDR3 protein. The data contain 480,000 or so distinct CDR3 sequences, 35% to 50% of them seen just once; the ten biggest clones take up about two fifths. The receptor comes from an adult woman with Graves' disease, either hyperthyroidism or ophthalmopathy (not recorded which). The sequenced sample was peripheral blood or thyroid tissue (not recorded which).

CDR3 sequence (DNA): TGTGCCAGTATGGCTTCCCAGGCTGGAAACACCATATATTTT. Translating gives CASMASQAGNTIYF. V and J are TRBV19 and TRBJ1-3; D call uncertain. Germline CDR1 is LNHDA and CDR2 is SQIVND (reference sequence). This CDR3 is 14 amino acids long. V gave up 7 bases and J gave up 2 bases, with 12 bases separating them.